These T cell receptor beta chains were read from a single sample in a study of glioma-infiltrating T cells. TCRdb analysed the multiplex PCR reads with MiXCR anew, one entry per CDR3 protein. The sample has around 350,000 distinct CDR3 sequences; around 45% are singletons. The sequenced sample consisted of glioma tissue, nonneoplastic brain tissue, or PBMCs (not recorded which). These receptors came from a human donor with low-grade glioma or glioblastoma, undergoing nonglioma brain surgery, or in good health (not recorded which). Both conserved end residues are part of each CDR3. Each record gives: clone size, V gene, J gene, D gene, CDR3 protein, CDR3 DNA. A D gene is named only where the DNA matches it firmly. A clone size is listed for some rows: how often the clone was seen (once, few, many), or a class if it is expanded.

clone_size: NA
v_call: TRBV12-3/TRBV12-4
j_call: TRBJ2-1
d_call: TRBD2
cdr3_aa: CASSLDGLAGGGNEQFF
cdr3_nt: TGTGCCAGCAGTTTAGACGGACTAGCGGGAGGCGGCAATGAGCAGTTCTTC

clone_size: NA
v_call: TRBV27
j_call: TRBJ2-7
d_call: NA
cdr3_aa: CASSLGRRPSSRAGNEQYF
cdr3_nt: TGTGCCAGCAGTTTAGGACGGCGCCCATCAAGCAGGGCTGGGAACGAGCAGTACTTC

clone_size: NA
v_call: TRBV15
j_call: TRBJ2-3
d_call: TRBD1
cdr3_aa: CATSRGTGGTDTRYF
cdr3_nt: TGTGCCACCAGCAGAGGGACAGGAGGTACAGATACGCGGTATTTT

clone_size: many
v_call: TRBV15
j_call: TRBJ1-2
d_call: TRBD1
cdr3_aa: CATSRTGGVYGYTF
cdr3_nt: TGTGCCACCAGCAGAACAGGGGGGGTGTATGGCTACACCTTC

clone_size: NA
v_call: TRBV2
j_call: TRBJ2-7
d_call: TRBD2
cdr3_aa: CASIARLAGPYEQYF
cdr3_nt: TGTGCCAGCATCGCAAGACTAGCGGGACCCTACGAGCAGTACTTC

clone_size: few
v_call: TRBV4-1
j_call: TRBJ2-1
d_call: NA
cdr3_aa: CASSQEGSPNEQFF
cdr3_nt: TGCGCCAGCAGCCAAGAGGGTAGCCCCAATGAGCAGTTCTTC

clone_size: NA
v_call: TRBV18
j_call: TRBJ2-5
d_call: NA
cdr3_aa: CASSLRMGQETQYF
cdr3_nt: TGTGCCAGCTCACTCCGGATGGGTCAAGAGACCCAGTACTTC

clone_size: NA
v_call: TRBV20-1
j_call: TRBJ1-6
d_call: NA
cdr3_aa: CSASLLADNSPLHF
cdr3_nt: TGCAGTGCTTCTCTTTTAGCAGATAATTCACCCCTCCACTTT

clone_size: many
v_call: TRBV6-1
j_call: TRBJ2-7
d_call: NA
cdr3_aa: CASSSGQSYEQYF
cdr3_nt: TGTGCCAGCAGTAGCGGACAGTCCTACGAGCAGTACTTC

clone_size: few
v_call: TRBV20-1
j_call: TRBJ1-5
d_call: TRBD1
cdr3_aa: CSARDYRGRQPQHF
cdr3_nt: TGCAGTGCTAGAGATTACAGGGGCCGGCAGCCCCAGCATTTT

clone_size: NA
v_call: TRBV4-3
j_call: TRBJ2-7
d_call: TRBD2
cdr3_aa: CASSRGLADLPYEQYF
cdr3_nt: TGCGCCAGCAGCCGGGGACTAGCGGACCTACCCTACGAGCAGTACTTC

clone_size: many
v_call: TRBV28
j_call: TRBJ2-2
d_call: NA
cdr3_aa: CASSFISGDGDTGELFF
cdr3_nt: TGTGCCAGCAGTTTCATCTCGGGAGATGGGGACACCGGGGAGCTGTTTTTT

clone_size: NA
v_call: TRBV12-3/TRBV12-4
j_call: TRBJ1-1
d_call: NA
cdr3_aa: CASTLDPNTETFF
cdr3_nt: TGTGCCAGCACGCTAGACCCGAACACTGAAACTTTCTTT

clone_size: NA
v_call: TRBV9
j_call: TRBJ2-3
d_call: NA
cdr3_aa: CASSRVAADTQYF
cdr3_nt: TGTGCCAGCAGTAGGGTAGCGGCAGATACGCAGTATTTT

clone_size: few
v_call: TRBV7-2
j_call: TRBJ1-4
d_call: NA
cdr3_aa: CASSPDPRRLFF
cdr3_nt: TGTGCCAGCAGCCCGGACCCTCGGCGACTGTTTTTT

clone_size: NA
v_call: TRBV12-3/TRBV12-4
j_call: TRBJ2-3
d_call: TRBD2
cdr3_aa: CASSLLAGADTQYF
cdr3_nt: TGTGCCAGCAGTTTACTAGCGGGAGCAGATACGCAGTATTTT

clone_size: few
v_call: TRBV7-2
j_call: TRBJ1-5
d_call: TRBD1
cdr3_aa: CASSRQGRNQPQHF
cdr3_nt: TGTGCCAGCAGCCGACAGGGGCGCAATCAGCCCCAGCATTTT

clone_size: NA
v_call: TRBV10-3
j_call: TRBJ2-1
d_call: NA
cdr3_aa: CASSGAGDNEQFF
cdr3_nt: TGTGCATCATCGGGTGCTGGAGACAATGAGCAGTTCTTC

clone_size: NA
v_call: TRBV27
j_call: TRBJ2-1
d_call: NA
cdr3_aa: CASNTKMSASSYNEQFF
cdr3_nt: TGTGCCAGCAACACCAAAATGTCGGCAAGCTCCTACAATGAGCAGTTCTTC

clone_size: NA
v_call: TRBV7-6
j_call: TRBJ2-7
d_call: TRBD1
cdr3_aa: CASSPGQGRPFSYEQYF
cdr3_nt: TGTGCCAGCAGCCCGGGACAGGGTCGCCCATTTTCCTACGAGCAGTACTTC

clone_size: many
v_call: TRBV28
j_call: TRBJ2-5
d_call: NA
cdr3_aa: CASSLGPFQETQYF
cdr3_nt: TGTGCCAGCAGTTTAGGACCCTTCCAAGAGACCCAGTACTTC

clone_size: many
v_call: TRBV27
j_call: TRBJ1-1
d_call: NA
cdr3_aa: CASSAVRSSLEAFF
cdr3_nt: TGTGCCAGCAGTGCCGTCCGGTCGTCCTTGGAAGCTTTCTTT

clone_size: few
v_call: TRBV12-3/TRBV12-4
j_call: TRBJ2-6
d_call: NA
cdr3_aa: CASTLEEANVLTF
cdr3_nt: TGTGCCAGCACCCTTGAAGAGGCCAACGTCCTGACTTTC

clone_size: NA
v_call: TRBV12-3/TRBV12-4
j_call: TRBJ1-5
d_call: NA
cdr3_aa: CASTPDGNQPQHF
cdr3_nt: TGTGCCAGCACCCCGGACGGGAATCAGCCCCAGCATTTT

clone_size: NA
v_call: TRBV20-1
j_call: TRBJ1-5
d_call: NA
cdr3_aa: CSARPGVRNQPQHF
cdr3_nt: TGCAGTGCTCGACCAGGGGTTCGCAATCAGCCCCAGCATTTT

clone_size: few
v_call: TRBV19
j_call: TRBJ1-3
d_call: TRBD1
cdr3_aa: CASSPGGAVLATIYF
cdr3_nt: TGTGCCAGTAGTCCAGGGGGCGCGGTATTGGCCACCATATATTTT

clone_size: many
v_call: TRBV6-5
j_call: TRBJ2-1
d_call: TRBD2
cdr3_aa: CASSYTAPGLADLLPFF
cdr3_nt: TGTGCCAGCAGTTACACGGCTCCGGGACTAGCGGACCTCCTACCGTTCTTC

clone_size: NA
v_call: TRBV18
j_call: TRBJ2-5
d_call: NA
cdr3_aa: CASSPPSSSGQETQYF
cdr3_nt: TGTGCCAGCTCACCACCGTCAAGCTCAGGTCAAGAGACCCAGTACTTC

clone_size: NA
v_call: TRBV7-2
j_call: TRBJ2-7
d_call: TRBD2
cdr3_aa: CASSRGLAEQYEQYF
cdr3_nt: TGTGCCAGCAGCCGGGGACTAGCGGAACAATACGAGCAGTACTTC

clone_size: NA
v_call: TRBV28
j_call: TRBJ2-2
d_call: NA
cdr3_aa: CASSLLMDSWPGELFF
cdr3_nt: TGTGCCAGCAGTTTATTAATGGACTCCTGGCCCGGGGAGCTGTTTTTT

clone_size: NA
v_call: TRBV28
j_call: TRBJ1-4
d_call: NA
cdr3_aa: CASSPSGGRKLFF
cdr3_nt: TGTGCCAGCAGTCCCAGCGGGGGGCGGAAACTGTTTTTT

clone_size: many
v_call: TRBV27
j_call: TRBJ2-7
d_call: TRBD1
cdr3_aa: CASSLVGQGAQYF
cdr3_nt: TGTGCCAGCAGTTTAGTAGGACAGGGGGCGCAGTACTTC

clone_size: many
v_call: TRBV6-5
j_call: TRBJ2-7
d_call: NA
cdr3_aa: CASSYGGGSYEQYF
cdr3_nt: TGTGCCAGCAGTTACGGCGGCGGGTCCTACGAGCAGTACTTC

clone_size: once
v_call: TRBV27
j_call: TRBJ2-3
d_call: NA
cdr3_aa: CASSLRSFGNTDTQYF
cdr3_nt: TGTGCCAGCAGTTTAAGATCGTTTGGGAATACAGATACGCAGTATTTT

clone_size: few
v_call: TRBV15
j_call: TRBJ2-2
d_call: NA
cdr3_aa: CATSREGALSGELFF
cdr3_nt: TGTGCCACCAGCAGAGAAGGGGCTTTGTCCGGGGAGCTGTTTTTT

clone_size: NA
v_call: TRBV28
j_call: TRBJ2-7
d_call: TRBD2
cdr3_aa: CASSLDWDYRYYEQYF
cdr3_nt: TGTGCCAGCAGCTTGGACTGGGACTACCGGTACTACGAGCAGTACTTC

clone_size: NA
v_call: TRBV4-1
j_call: TRBJ2-1
d_call: NA
cdr3_aa: CASSHQSLGLRDEQFF
cdr3_nt: TGCGCCAGCAGCCATCAATCCCTCGGGCTACGGGATGAGCAGTTCTTC

clone_size: NA
v_call: TRBV11-2
j_call: TRBJ1-2
d_call: NA
cdr3_aa: CASSSGLIYGYTF
cdr3_nt: TGTGCCAGCAGCTCAGGACTTATCTATGGCTACACCTTC

clone_size: few
v_call: TRBV7-4
j_call: TRBJ1-1
d_call: TRBD1
cdr3_aa: CASSSRDRTLERNTEAFF
cdr3_nt: TGTGCCAGCAGCTCACGGGACAGAACCCTAGAACGGAACACTGAAGCTTTCTTT

clone_size: many
v_call: TRBV28
j_call: TRBJ1-5
d_call: NA
cdr3_aa: CASNQGGYKNQPQHF
cdr3_nt: TGTGCCAGCAATCAAGGGGGATACAAAAATCAGCCCCAGCATTTT

clone_size: NA
v_call: TRBV6-1
j_call: TRBJ2-6
d_call: TRBD1
cdr3_aa: CASRQEQGAWSSGANVLTF
cdr3_nt: TGTGCCAGCAGACAGGAACAGGGGGCCTGGAGCTCTGGGGCCAACGTCCTGACTTTC

clone_size: NA
v_call: TRBV7-2
j_call: TRBJ2-6
d_call: NA
cdr3_aa: CASSSLSPTAGRTGANVLAF
cdr3_nt: TGTGCCAGCAGCTCCCTCTCCCCCACGGCAGGGAGGACTGGGGCCAACGTCCTGGCTTTC

clone_size: NA
v_call: TRBV20-1
j_call: TRBJ2-5
d_call: TRBD2
cdr3_aa: CSARDPPGGRKTQYF
cdr3_nt: TGCAGTGCTAGAGATCCTCCTGGCGGGAGGAAGACCCAGTACTTC

clone_size: many
v_call: TRBV15
j_call: TRBJ2-3
d_call: TRBD2
cdr3_aa: CATSRDAGATDTQYF
cdr3_nt: TGTGCCACCAGCAGAGATGCGGGAGCAACAGATACGCAGTATTTT

clone_size: few
v_call: TRBV24-1
j_call: TRBJ2-3
d_call: NA
cdr3_aa: CATSDPRNPPDTQYF
cdr3_nt: TGTGCCACCAGTGATCCACGAAACCCACCGGATACGCAGTATTTT

clone_size: NA
v_call: TRBV7-2
j_call: TRBJ2-6
d_call: NA
cdr3_aa: CASTEGTPGANVLTF
cdr3_nt: TGTGCCAGCACCGAGGGGACACCAGGGGCCAACGTCCTGACTTTC

clone_size: many
v_call: TRBV6-1
j_call: TRBJ1-2
d_call: NA
cdr3_aa: CASSFAAGYGYTF
cdr3_nt: TGTGCCAGCAGTTTTGCGGCAGGCTATGGCTACACCTTC

clone_size: many
v_call: TRBV15
j_call: TRBJ2-3
d_call: NA
cdr3_aa: CATSGSGGATDTQYF
cdr3_nt: TGTGCCACCAGCGGCTCCGGGGGTGCCACAGATACGCAGTATTTT

clone_size: once
v_call: TRBV28
j_call: TRBJ2-1
d_call: TRBD2
cdr3_aa: CASSFGGGTYNEQFF
cdr3_nt: TGTGCCAGCAGCTTTGGCGGGGGAACCTACAATGAGCAGTTCTTC

clone_size: NA
v_call: TRBV4-1
j_call: TRBJ2-7
d_call: NA
cdr3_aa: CASSNKGDSYEQYF
cdr3_nt: TGCGCCAGCAGCAACAAGGGGGACTCCTACGAGCAGTACTTC

clone_size: few
v_call: TRBV7-2
j_call: TRBJ2-3
d_call: NA
cdr3_aa: CASSSQPGHSTDTQYF
cdr3_nt: TGTGCCAGCAGTTCCCAACCGGGACACAGCACAGATACGCAGTATTTT

clone_size: NA
v_call: TRBV7-9
j_call: TRBJ2-5
d_call: NA
cdr3_aa: CAGRGGEETQYF
cdr3_nt: TGTGCAGGTCGAGGGGGAGAAGAGACCCAGTACTTC

clone_size: many
v_call: TRBV28
j_call: TRBJ2-7
d_call: NA
cdr3_aa: CAAAGLPNEQYF
cdr3_nt: TGTGCCGCCGCGGGGCTCCCTAACGAGCAGTACTTC

clone_size: many
v_call: TRBV20-1
j_call: TRBJ1-5
d_call: TRBD1
cdr3_aa: CSATGQTNQPQHF
cdr3_nt: TGCAGTGCTACGGGACAGACCAATCAGCCCCAGCATTTT

clone_size: NA
v_call: TRBV2
j_call: TRBJ2-1
d_call: NA
cdr3_aa: CASSEIGATGNEQFF
cdr3_nt: TGTGCCAGCAGTGAAATTGGGGCAACCGGGAATGAGCAGTTCTTC